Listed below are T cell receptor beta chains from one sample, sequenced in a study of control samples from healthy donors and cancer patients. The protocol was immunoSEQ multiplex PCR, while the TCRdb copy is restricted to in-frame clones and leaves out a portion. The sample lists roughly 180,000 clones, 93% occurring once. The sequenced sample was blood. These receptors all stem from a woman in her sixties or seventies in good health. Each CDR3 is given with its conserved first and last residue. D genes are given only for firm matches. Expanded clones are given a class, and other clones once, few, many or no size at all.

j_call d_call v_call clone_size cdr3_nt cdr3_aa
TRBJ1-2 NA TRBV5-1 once TGCGCCAGCAGCTTCACGGTGACCAGCTATGGCTACACCTTC CASSFTVTSYGYTF
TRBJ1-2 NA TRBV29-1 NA TGCAGCGCCGAGTATAACTATGGCTACACCTTC CSAEYNYGYTF
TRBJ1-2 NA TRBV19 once TGTGCCAGTAGTATTGGGGCCTCTGACTATGGCTACACCTTC CASSIGASDYGYTF
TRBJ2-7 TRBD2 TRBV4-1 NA TGCGCCAGCAGCCAAGAGGGGCAGCGGGGGGCCATAAGCCGACAGTACTTC CASSQEGQRGAISRQYF
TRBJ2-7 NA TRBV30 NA TGTGCCGTAGGGGGTATCGGGTTACCCTCCTTCTACGAGCAGTACTTC CAVGGIGLPSFYEQYF
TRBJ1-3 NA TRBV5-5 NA TGTGCCAGCAGCCCACAAATAGCTGGAAACACCATATATTTT CASSPQIAGNTIYF
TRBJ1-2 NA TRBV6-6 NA TGTGCCAGCATGTCGTCCAGGAATAACTATGGCTACACCTTC CASMSSRNNYGYTF
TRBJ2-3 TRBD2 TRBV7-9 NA TGTGCCAGCAGCTCCGCGTTCACTAGCGGGGTAAGCACAGATACGCAGTATTTT CASSSAFTSGVSTDTQYF
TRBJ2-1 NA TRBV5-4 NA TGTGCCAGCAGCCATACTATTCGGACAGTTCAAGGCAATGAGCAGTTCTTC CASSHTIRTVQGNEQFF
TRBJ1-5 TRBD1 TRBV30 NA TGTGCCTGGAGTGTGGGGGGGGAGGACAGGAGGACCTTT CAWSVGGEDRRTF
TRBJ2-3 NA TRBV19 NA TGTGCCAGCCGCCTAATCGGCACAGATACGCAGTATTTT CASRLIGTDTQYF
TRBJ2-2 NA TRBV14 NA TGTGCCAGCAGCCAAGTAAAGGGTACCGGGGCCGGGGAGCTGTTTTTT CASSQVKGTGAGELFF
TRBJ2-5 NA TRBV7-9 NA TGTGCCAGCAGCTTAGGGGGGGCTGGAGAGACCCAGTACTTC CASSLGGAGETQYF
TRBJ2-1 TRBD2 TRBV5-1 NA TGCGCCAGCAGCCGGCTACCTAGCGGGGGGGACAATGAGCAGTTCTTC CASSRLPSGGDNEQFF
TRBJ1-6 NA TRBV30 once TGTGCCTGGAGTGTCCTGGATTCACCCCTCCACTTT CAWSVLDSPLHF
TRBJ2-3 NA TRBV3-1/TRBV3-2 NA TGTGCCAGCAGCCATCCCCCCCCAGATACGCAGTATTTT CASSHPPPDTQYF
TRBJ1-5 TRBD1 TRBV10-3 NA TGTGCCATCAGTGAGTTCGGACAGGGGGGCAATCAGCCCCAGCATTTT CAISEFGQGGNQPQHF
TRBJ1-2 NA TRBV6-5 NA TGTGCCACCATGGGGCGTTTTGTGAGCGGCTACACCTTC CATMGRFVSGYTF
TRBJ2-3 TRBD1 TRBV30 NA TGTGCCTGGAGTGTACAGGGGGACCCAGATACGCAGTATTTT CAWSVQGDPDTQYF
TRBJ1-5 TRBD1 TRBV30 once TGTGCCTGGAGAGAGGGACAGACAAGGGATCAGCCCCAGCATTTT CAWREGQTRDQPQHF
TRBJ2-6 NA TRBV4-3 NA TGCGCCAGCAGCCAAGAGCTATTCAGGGCTCGCTCTGGGGCCAACGTCCTGACTTTC CASSQELFRARSGANVLTF
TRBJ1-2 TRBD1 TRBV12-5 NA TGTGCTAGTGGTTTCGGGGACAGGCCGGAATATGGCTACACCTTC CASGFGDRPEYGYTF
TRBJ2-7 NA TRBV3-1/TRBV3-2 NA TGTGCCAGCAGTCTCTCCTACGAGCAGTACTTC CASSLSYEQYF
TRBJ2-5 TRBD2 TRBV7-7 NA TGTGCCAGCAGCTTATTAGGGCGGGGGGGCGTAGAGACCCAGTACTTC CASSLLGRGGVETQYF
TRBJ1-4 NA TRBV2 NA TGTGCCAGCGGGAGGTGGCAGCCTGCCAATAATGAAAAACTGTTTTTT CASGRWQPANNEKLFF
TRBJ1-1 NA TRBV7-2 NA TGTGCCAGCAGCACCAGACAGGTTAACACTGAAGCTTTCTTT CASSTRQVNTEAFF
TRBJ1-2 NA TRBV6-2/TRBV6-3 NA TGTGCCAGCAGTTATGGGTACGCTGGCTACACCTTC CASSYGYAGYTF
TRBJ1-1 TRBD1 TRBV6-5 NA TGTGCCAGCAGTTACGAGGGACAGAGGGAAGCTTTCTTT CASSYEGQREAFF
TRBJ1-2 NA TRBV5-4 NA TGTGCCAGCTCAAACCGTCTAGGGGGGGCCTATGGCTACACCTTC CASSNRLGGAYGYTF
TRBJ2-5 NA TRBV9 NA TGTGCCAGCAGCGCCCGACTAGTTTCCGAGACCCAGTACTTC CASSARLVSETQYF
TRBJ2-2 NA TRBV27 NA TGTGCCAGCAGTTTATTGGGAACCGGGGAGCTGTTTTTT CASSLLGTGELFF
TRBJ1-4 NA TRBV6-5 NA TGTGCCAGCAGTTACTCCGGGACAACTAATGAAAAACTGTTTTTT CASSYSGTTNEKLFF
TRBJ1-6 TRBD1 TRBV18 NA TGTGCCAGCTCACCAGACAGGGAGAATTCACCCCTCCACTTT CASSPDRENSPLHF
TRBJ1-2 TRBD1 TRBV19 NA TGTGCCAGTAGTGTCAACAACAGGGGAATCAACTATGGCTACACCTTC CASSVNNRGINYGYTF
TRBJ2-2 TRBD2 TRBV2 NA TGTGCCAGCAGTGGGACTAGCGGGGGCACCGGGGAGCTGTTTTTT CASSGTSGGTGELFF
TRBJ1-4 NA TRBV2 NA TGTGCCAGCATTGAGGGCGGGGTTGAAAAACTGTTTTTT CASIEGGVEKLFF
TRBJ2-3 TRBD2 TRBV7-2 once TGTGCCAGCAGCCCAAACGGGGACTACCGCACAGATACGCAGTATTTT CASSPNGDYRTDTQYF
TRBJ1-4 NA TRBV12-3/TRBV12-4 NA TGTGCCAGCAGTTTTACGGCTAATGAAAAACTGTTTTTT CASSFTANEKLFF
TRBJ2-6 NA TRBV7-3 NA TGTGCCAGCACAACAGGGACGGGGGCCAACGTCCTGACTTTC CASTTGTGANVLTF
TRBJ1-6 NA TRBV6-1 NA TGTGCCAGCAGTGACCCAGGGTACTTGTCACCCCTCCACTTT CASSDPGYLSPLHF
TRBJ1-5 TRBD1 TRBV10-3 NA TGTGCCATCAGTGATAGGTTGTCAGGGGGAGGCCAGCCCCAGCATTTT CAISDRLSGGGQPQHF
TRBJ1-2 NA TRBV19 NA TGTGCCAGTAGCCCCCTCAATGGGCGTGGCTACACCTTC CASSPLNGRGYTF
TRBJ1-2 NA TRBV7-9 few TGTGCCAGCTCGGCACAGGAACCTTATGGCTACACCTTC CASSAQEPYGYTF
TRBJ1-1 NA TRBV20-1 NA TGCAGTGCCAGGGGCACTGAAGCTTTCTTT CSARGTEAFF
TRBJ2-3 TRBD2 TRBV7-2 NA TGTGCCAGCAGCTTAGTTGCAAGCGGGGGAACAGATACGCAGTATTTT CASSLVASGGTDTQYF
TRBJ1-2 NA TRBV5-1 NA TGCGCCAGCAGCTTGGAGTCAGGTTCAACCACTAACTATGGCTACACCTTC CASSLESGSTTNYGYTF